Sequencing of this T cell receptor (beta chain) was carried out in a study of T cell repertoires in cytomegalovirus infection. Turning to the study itself: Evidence of both CMV infection and a matching HLA type came from public TCR beta signatures.

The CDR3 contains 13 residues. Trimming removed 3 bases at V and 2 bases at J, with 8 bases between. The germline V gene encodes CDR1 SGHRS and CDR2 YFSETQ. From the reads, TCRdb called clonotypes with MiXCR, one entry per CDR3 protein. The table shows 740,000 or so distinct CDR3 sequences, with 35% to 40% occurring only once. A remark on this clonotype: Its antigen is undetermined.

The study's findings and limits: In two of eight donors, the top clonotype was HLA-C-restricted CMV-specific. Of the TCR beta families, the public ones yielded a cumulative frequency that identified carriers of CMV plus the relevant HLA.

The receptor's source is a human donor in good health (CMV status not recorded). Some clones in this sample may be carry-over from other donors' samples. What was sequenced was PBMCs. The chain joins TRBV5-1 to TRBJ2-5; D unresolved. The CDR3 sequence: CASSSTEQETQYF. CDR3 nucleotides: TGCGCCAGCAGCTCCACAGAGCAAGAGACCCAGTACTTC.